A single sample gave rise to the 8 T cell receptor beta chains below, sequenced in a study of metastatic and nonmetastatic thyroid tumors. Each patient came to thyroid surgery without any prior treatment (of any kind). TCRdb re-analyzed the PCR reads through MiXCR. The sample has roughly 13,000 clones; under 30% are singletons. Sequenced material: tumor tissue. These TCRs come from a female donor with papillary thyroid cancer or a benign thyroid nodule (not recorded which). Some clones in this sample may be carry-over from other donors' samples.

This chain links TRBV7-9 with TRBJ1-2; 7 bases line up with TRBD1. Germline lookup yields CDR1 SEHNR and CDR2 FQNEAQ (reference sequence). Trimming took 1 base from V and 7 from J; bases not matched to a gene: 0. This CDR3 region has 12 residues. This CDR3 is CASSLGQGGYTF. Here the CDR3 DNA reads TGTGCCAGCAGCTTAGGACAGGGTGGCTACACCTTC.

This clone was counted at least ten times. This chain links TRBV4-1 with TRBJ2-5; D uncertain. With 0 bases removed from V and 2 bases from J, the gap between germline ends came to 10 bases. CDR3 length: 15 residues. The germline CDR1 and CDR2 sequences are MGHRA and YSYEKL. CDR3 nucleotide sequence: TGCGCCAGCAGCCAAGATAAGGGCGGTCAAGAGACCCAGTACTTC. Translation: CASSQDKGGQETQYF.

This clone was found many times. This chain joins TRBV25-1 and TRBJ2-3; TRBD2 aligns across 14 bases. Germline CDR1 reads MGHDK; CDR2 reads SYGVNS. CDR3 length equals 15 residues. V lost 2 bases and J lost 10; bases outside the gene matches: 5. The CDR3 region is CASSELGLAGDAQYF. The CDR3 DNA sequence: TGTGCCAGCAGTGAACTGGGACTAGCGGGGGACGCGCAGTATTTT.

For this clone: The junction and the germline gene differ at one end; a read error may be behind it. For the CDR3, the DNA is TGCGCCAGCAGCCAAGATCCGGGGGGGTTTGGGCAGCCCCAGCAATTT. Translated: CASSQDPGGFGQPQQF. The J gene is TRBJ1-5, the V gene TRBV4-1, with D tentatively TRBD1 (5 bases). Germline V CDR1 and CDR2: MGHRA, YSYEKL. This CDR3 has 16 amino acids.

On this clone: At one of its ends the junction is not consistent with the germline gene, which may arise from a read error. The chain uses TRBV7-2 and TRBJ2-6; TRBD2 might be the D (5 bases). This CDR3 has 15 amino acids. CDR1 and CDR2 (germline): SGHTA, FQGNSA. The DNA of the CDR3 is TGTGCCAGCAGCTTACAGAGGGCTTGGGCCAACTTCCTGACTTTC. It codes for CASSLQRAWANFLTF.

The chain uses TRBV3-1 and TRBJ2-1; D is undetermined. This CDR3 has 15 residues. The V gene's germline CDR1 is LGHDT and CDR2 YNNKEL (reference sequence). With 2 bases removed from V and 0 bases from J, the gap between germline ends came to 8 bases. CDR3 loop: CASSQTVSSYNEQFF. The CDR3 bases are TGTGCCAGCAGCCAAACGGTAAGCTCCTACAATGAGCAGTTCTTC.

At least ten counts were recorded for this clone. V usage is TRBV2 and J usage is TRBJ1-1; 10 bases map to TRBD1. The CDR3 extends over 17 amino acids. J lost 0 bases, V lost 4 bases, and 8 bases had no gene match. Germline assignment: CDR1 SNHLY and CDR2 FYNNEI. CDR3 bases: TGTGCCAGCAGTGCCGACCGGGACAGGGGATTGAACACTGAAGCTTTCTTT. This translates into CASSADRDRGLNTEAFF.

For this clone: A read error may be the cause here, since a much bigger clone is one base away. The chain links TRBV6-1 to TRBJ2-3; D is perhaps TRBD1 or TRBD2 (5 bases each). The CDR3 sequence is 16 residues long. From germline, CDR1 is MNHNS and CDR2 SASEGT. CDR3 protein: CASIEGAARGTGTQYF. DNA of the CDR3: TGTGCCAGCATCGAGGGAGCGGCTAGAGGCACAGGTACGCAGTATTTT.